This T cell receptor (beta chain) was found in a study of blood T cell repertoires in COVID-19. Background on the study: Sites across the United States, Italy and Spain contributed samples from acute and convalescent COVID-19.

Participant ages covered about 18 to 89 years across about 22 US areas. Participants' own reports of clinical history determined their cohort assignment. In its sample, this clone was seen once. The CDR3 contains 15 residues. Germline-derived CDR1 and CDR2 are LGHNA and YSLEER. Trimming left V 4 bases short and J 0 bases short, with 10 bases between. The table came from immunoSEQ multiplex PCR; TCRdb's copy has only in-frame clones and leaves some out. Seen here are a few hundred thousand clones, 89% observed once, and the top ten hold around a tenth. The receptor was isolated from a woman in her forties who had recovered from COVID-19. The chain is built from TRBV4-3 and TRBJ1-3; D unclear. Sequencing input: PBMCs or T cells enriched from blood (not recorded which). CDR3 amino acids: CASSPQLGSGNTIYF. The CDR3 coding sequence is TGCGCCAGCAGCCCACAACTAGGCTCTGGAAACACCATATATTTT.